What follows is one T cell receptor (beta chain) and its context. Its matching antigen is unknown. Method: immunoSEQ multiplex PCR; TCRdb's copy keeps in-frame clones and lacks some. The top ten hold approximately 0.11% of the sample, which has 85,000 to 100,000 clones, about 90% seen once. These data come from a study of graft-versus-host responses after intestinal transplantation. Study conclusions and caveats: Marrow from the recipient contained GvH clones, some of which had appeared first in ileum or blood.

Trimming took off 4 bases at V and 9 bases at J, with 15 bases between the two ends. The CDR3 consists of 13 residues. Germline CDR1 SGHNT, CDR2 YENEEA. This TCR was recovered from a human donor who received an intestinal transplant. Specimen: unstimulated CD4+ T cells sorted from spleen or lymph node cells, collected before intestinal transplant. The chain employs TRBV11-3 and TRBJ2-5; D may be TRBD2 (6 bases). CDR3 bases: TGTGCCAGCAGCTCCGGTCCAGGCGGGGCCCAGTACTTC. Its translation is CASSSGPGGAQYF.